This T cell receptor (beta chain) appears in the sequencing data of a study of synovial regulatory T cells in juvenile arthritis. Study as a whole: One patient received methotrexate plus infliximab; one lacked treatment information.

This CDR3 is 14 amino acids long. The DNA sequence is not available. CDR1 and CDR2 (germline): MNHNS, SASEGT. Data came from immunoSEQ multiplex PCR; TCRdb stores just in-frame clones and leaves some out. This sample contains 7,700 or so clones. The rearrangement joins TRBV6-1 to TRBJ1-5; the TCRdb D gene call, TRBD1, has no DNA to confirm it. The TCR sequence derives from a donor younger than 30 with juvenile idiopathic arthritis. The sequenced material came from Treg cells from blood. The subset: remaining (HLA-DR-negative) circulating blood Treg cells. The CDR3 sequence: CASSAAGGNQPQHF.